This entry features one T cell receptor (beta chain) sequence. The study reverse transcribed the entire isolated RNA, so it sequenced expressed TCRB transcripts. For naive, central memory and regulatory T cell samples, reads averaged approximately 3.9 million. The data were produced by immunoSEQ multiplex PCR, yet TCRdb's version contains in-frame clones alone and is incomplete. The table has 350,000 to 450,000 clones, approximately 14% seen once. The sample originates from a study of beta chain features in type 1 diabetes. Germline V CDR1 and CDR2: SGHAT, FQNNGV. This CDR3 contains 15 residues. The trim removed 5 bases at V and 6 bases at J, leaving 4 bases unmatched.

The source of this sequence is a young man in good health. The sample comprised naive CD4+ T cells from blood. V and J are TRBV11-2 and TRBJ2-5; 15 bases agree with TRBD2. CDR3 nucleotide sequence: TGTGCCAGCAGCCGCGGGACTAGCGGGGGGCAGACCCAGTACTTC. As protein: CASSRGTSGGQTQYF.